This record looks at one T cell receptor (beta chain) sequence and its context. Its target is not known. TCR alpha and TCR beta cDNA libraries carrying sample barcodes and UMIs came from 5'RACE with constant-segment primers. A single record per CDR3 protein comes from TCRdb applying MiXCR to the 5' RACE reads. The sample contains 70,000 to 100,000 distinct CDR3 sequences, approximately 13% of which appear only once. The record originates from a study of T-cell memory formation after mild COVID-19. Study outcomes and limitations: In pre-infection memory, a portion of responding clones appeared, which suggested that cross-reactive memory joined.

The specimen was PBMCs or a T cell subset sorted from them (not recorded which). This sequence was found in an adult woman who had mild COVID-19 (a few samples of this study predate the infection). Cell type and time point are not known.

CDR3 amino acids: CASSSQRGSWDEQFF. The CDR3 DNA reads as TGTGCCAGTAGTTCCCAGCGGGGCAGCTGGGATGAGCAGTTCTTC. The chain couples TRBV19 to TRBJ2-1, with 7 nucleotides matching TRBD2. Germline values: CDR1 LNHDA, CDR2 SQIVND (reference sequence). This CDR3 spans 15 amino acids. Trimming at V came to 5 bases and at J to 8 bases, leaving 12 bases not matched to a gene.